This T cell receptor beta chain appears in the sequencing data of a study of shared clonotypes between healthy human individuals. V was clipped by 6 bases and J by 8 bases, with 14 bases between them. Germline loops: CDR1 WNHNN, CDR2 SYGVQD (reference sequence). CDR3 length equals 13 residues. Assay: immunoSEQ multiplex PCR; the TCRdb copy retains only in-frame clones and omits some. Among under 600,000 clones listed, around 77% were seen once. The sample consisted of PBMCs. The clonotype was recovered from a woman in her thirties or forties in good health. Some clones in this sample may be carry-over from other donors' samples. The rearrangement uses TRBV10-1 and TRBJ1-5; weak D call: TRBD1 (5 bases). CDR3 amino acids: CASSQGVGEPQHF. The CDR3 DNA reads TGCGCCAGCAGCCAGGGAGTAGGGGAGCCCCAGCATTTT.